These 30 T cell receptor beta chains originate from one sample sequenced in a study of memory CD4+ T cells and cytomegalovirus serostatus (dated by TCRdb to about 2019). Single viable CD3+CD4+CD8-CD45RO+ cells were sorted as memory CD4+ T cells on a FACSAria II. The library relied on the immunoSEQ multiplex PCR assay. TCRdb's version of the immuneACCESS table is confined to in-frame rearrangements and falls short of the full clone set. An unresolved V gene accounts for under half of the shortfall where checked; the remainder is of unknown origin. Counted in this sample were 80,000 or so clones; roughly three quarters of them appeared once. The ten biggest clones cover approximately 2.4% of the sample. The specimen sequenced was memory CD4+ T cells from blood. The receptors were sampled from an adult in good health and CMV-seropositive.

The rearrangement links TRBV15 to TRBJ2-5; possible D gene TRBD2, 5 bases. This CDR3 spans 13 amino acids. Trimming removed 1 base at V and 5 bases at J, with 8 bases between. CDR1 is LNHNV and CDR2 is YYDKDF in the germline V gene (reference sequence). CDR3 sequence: CATSRVGEETQYF. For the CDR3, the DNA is TGTGCCACCAGCAGAGTTGGGGAGGAGACCCAGTACTTC.

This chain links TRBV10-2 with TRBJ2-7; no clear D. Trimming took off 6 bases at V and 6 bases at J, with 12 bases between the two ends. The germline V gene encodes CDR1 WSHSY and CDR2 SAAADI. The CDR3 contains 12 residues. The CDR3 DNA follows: TGCGCCAGCAGCCTAGTGCTTGGCGAGCAGTACTTC. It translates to CASSLVLGEQYF.

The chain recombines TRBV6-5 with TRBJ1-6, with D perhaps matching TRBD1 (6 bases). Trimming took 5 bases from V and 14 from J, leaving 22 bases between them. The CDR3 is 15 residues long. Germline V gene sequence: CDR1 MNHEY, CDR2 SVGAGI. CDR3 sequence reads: CASSRSGTLLWSLHF. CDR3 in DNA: TGTGCCAGCAGTCGATCCGGGACACTGCTTTGGTCCCTCCACTTT.

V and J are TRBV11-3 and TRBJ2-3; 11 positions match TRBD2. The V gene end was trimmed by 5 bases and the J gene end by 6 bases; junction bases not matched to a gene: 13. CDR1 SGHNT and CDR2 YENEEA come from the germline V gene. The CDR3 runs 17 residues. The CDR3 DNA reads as TGTGCCAGCAGCCATAACGTAGCGGGAGGGCCTTGGGATACGCAGTATTTT. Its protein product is CASSHNVAGGPWDTQYF.

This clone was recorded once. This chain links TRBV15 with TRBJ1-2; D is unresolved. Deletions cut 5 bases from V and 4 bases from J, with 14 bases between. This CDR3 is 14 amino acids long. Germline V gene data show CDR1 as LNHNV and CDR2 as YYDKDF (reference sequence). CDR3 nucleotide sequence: TGTGCCACCAGCTCTCTGTCCCAGTCCTATGGCTACACCTTC. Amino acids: CATSSLSQSYGYTF.

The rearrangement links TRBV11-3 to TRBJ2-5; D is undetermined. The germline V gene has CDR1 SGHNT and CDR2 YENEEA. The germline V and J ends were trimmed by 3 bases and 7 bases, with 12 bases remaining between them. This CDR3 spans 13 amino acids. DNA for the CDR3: TGTGCCAGCAGCTTTGGTCAGGACGGGACCCAGTACTTC. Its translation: CASSFGQDGTQYF.

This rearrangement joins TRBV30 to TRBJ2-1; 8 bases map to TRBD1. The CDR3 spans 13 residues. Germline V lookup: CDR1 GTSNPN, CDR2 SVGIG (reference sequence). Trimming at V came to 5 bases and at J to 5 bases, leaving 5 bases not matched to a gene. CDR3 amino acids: CAWQSRGHNEQFF. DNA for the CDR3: TGTGCCTGGCAAAGCAGGGGGCACAATGAGCAGTTCTTC.

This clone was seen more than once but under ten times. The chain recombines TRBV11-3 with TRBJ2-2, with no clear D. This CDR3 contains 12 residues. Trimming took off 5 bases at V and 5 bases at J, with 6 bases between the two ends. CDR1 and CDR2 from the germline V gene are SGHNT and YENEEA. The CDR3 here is CASSLRTGELFF. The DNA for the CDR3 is TGTGCCAGCAGCCTGCGTACCGGGGAGCTGTTTTTT.

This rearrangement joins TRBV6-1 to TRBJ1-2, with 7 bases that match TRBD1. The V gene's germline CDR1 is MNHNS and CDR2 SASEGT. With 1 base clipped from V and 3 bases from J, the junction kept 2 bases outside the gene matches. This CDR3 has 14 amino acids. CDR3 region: CASSEGRGYYGYTF. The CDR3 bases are TGTGCCAGCAGTGAAGGCAGGGGGTACTATGGCTACACCTTC.

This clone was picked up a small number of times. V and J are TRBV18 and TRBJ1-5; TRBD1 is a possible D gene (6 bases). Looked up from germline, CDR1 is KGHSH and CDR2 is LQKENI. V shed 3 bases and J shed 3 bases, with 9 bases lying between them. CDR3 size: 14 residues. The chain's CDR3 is CASSPGGINQPQHF. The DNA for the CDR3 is TGTGCCAGCTCACCGGGGGGCATCAATCAGCCCCAGCATTTT. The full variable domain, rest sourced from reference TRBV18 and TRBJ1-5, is NAGVMQNPRHLVRRRGQEARLRCSPMKGHSHVYWYRQLPEEGLKFMVYLQKENIIDESGMPKERFSAEFPKEGPSILRIQQVVRGDSAAYFCASSPGGINQPQHFGDGTRLSIL.

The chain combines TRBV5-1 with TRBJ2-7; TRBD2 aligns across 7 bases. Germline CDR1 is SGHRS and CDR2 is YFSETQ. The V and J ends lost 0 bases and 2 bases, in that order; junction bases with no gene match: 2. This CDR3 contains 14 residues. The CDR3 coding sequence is TGCGCCAGCAGCTTGGTGGGGGGGACCTACGAGCAGTACTTC. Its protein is CASSLVGGTYEQYF.

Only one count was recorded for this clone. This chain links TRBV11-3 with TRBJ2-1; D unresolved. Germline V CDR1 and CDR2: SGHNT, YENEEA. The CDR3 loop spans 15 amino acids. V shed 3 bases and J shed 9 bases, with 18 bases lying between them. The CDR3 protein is CASSLRDPEASEQFF. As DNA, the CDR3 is TGTGCCAGCAGCTTGCGCGACCCAGAGGCGAGTGAGCAGTTCTTC. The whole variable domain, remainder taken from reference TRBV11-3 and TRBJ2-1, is EAGVVQSPRYKIIEKKQPVAFWCNPISGHNTLYWYLQNLGQGPELLIRYENEEAVDDSQLPKDRFSAERLKGVDSTLKIQPAELGDSAVYLCASSLRDPEASEQFFGPGTRLTVL.

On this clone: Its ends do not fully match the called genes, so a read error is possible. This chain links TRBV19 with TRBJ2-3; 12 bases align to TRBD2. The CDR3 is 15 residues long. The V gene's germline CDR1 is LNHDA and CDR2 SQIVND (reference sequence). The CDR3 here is CASSIERTSGTLRDF. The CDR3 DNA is TGTGCCAGTAGTATAGAGAGGACTAGCGGGACCCTGAGGGATTTT.

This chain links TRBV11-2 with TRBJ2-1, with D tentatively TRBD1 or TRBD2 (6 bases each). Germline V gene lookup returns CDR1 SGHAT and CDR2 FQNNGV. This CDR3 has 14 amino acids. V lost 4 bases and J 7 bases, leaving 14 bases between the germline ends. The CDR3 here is CASSWGGGRNEQFF. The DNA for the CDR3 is TGTGCCAGCAGCTGGGGTGGGGGGCGGAATGAGCAGTTCTTC.

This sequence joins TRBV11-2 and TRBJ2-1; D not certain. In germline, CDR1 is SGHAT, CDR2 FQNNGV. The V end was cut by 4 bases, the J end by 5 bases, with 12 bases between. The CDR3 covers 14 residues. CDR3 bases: TGTGCCAGCAGCTCTTTAGTAAGGGACAATGAGCAGTTCTTC. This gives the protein CASSSLVRDNEQFF.

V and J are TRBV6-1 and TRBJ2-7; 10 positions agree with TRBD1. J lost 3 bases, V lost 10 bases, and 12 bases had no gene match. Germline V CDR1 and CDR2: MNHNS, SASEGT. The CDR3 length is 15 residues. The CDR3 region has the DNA TGTGCCACCGGGAAGCCCGGGACAGGGGACTACGAGCAGTACTTC. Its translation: CATGKPGTGDYEQYF.

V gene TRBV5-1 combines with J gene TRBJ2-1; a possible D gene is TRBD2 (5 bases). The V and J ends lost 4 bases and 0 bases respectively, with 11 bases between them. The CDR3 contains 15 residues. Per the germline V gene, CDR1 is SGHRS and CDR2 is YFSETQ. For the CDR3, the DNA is TGCGCCAGCAGCCTTGAGGGTTACTCCTACAATGAGCAGTTCTTC. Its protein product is CASSLEGYSYNEQFF. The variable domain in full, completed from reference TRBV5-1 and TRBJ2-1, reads KAGVTQTPRYLIKTRGQQVTLSCSPISGHRSVSWYQQTPGQGLQFLFEYFSETQRNKGNFPGRFSGRQFSNSRSEMNVSTLELGDSALYLCASSLEGYSYNEQFFGPGTRLTVL.

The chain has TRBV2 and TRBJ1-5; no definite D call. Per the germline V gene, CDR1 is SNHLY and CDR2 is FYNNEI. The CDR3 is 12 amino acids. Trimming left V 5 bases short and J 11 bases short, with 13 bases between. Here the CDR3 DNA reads TGTGCCAGCAGTCAATCACTGAAGGCCCAGCATTTT. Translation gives CASSQSLKAQHF.

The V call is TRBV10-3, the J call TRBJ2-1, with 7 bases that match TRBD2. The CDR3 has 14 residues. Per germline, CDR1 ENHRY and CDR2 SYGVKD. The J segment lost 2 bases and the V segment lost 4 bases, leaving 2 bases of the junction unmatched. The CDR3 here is CAISVGGTYNEQFF. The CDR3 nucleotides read TGTGCCATCAGTGTGGGAGGGACCTACAATGAGCAGTTCTTC.

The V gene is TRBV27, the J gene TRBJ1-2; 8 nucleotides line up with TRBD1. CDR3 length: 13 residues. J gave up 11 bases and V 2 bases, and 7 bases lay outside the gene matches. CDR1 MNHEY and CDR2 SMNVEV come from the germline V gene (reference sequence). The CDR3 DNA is TGTGCCAGCAGTTTAGACAGGGGCATAGGGTACACCTTC. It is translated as CASSLDRGIGYTF.

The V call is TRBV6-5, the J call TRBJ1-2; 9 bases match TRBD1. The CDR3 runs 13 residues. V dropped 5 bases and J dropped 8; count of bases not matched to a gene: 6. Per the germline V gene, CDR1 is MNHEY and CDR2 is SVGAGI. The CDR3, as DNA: TGTGCCAGCAGTCGGGACAGGGCTCGCGGCTACACCTTC. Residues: CASSRDRARGYTF.

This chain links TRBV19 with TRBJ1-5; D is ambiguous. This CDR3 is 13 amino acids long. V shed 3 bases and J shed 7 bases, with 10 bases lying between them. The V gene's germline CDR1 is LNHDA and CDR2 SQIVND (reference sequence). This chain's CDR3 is CASSIGVRQPQHF. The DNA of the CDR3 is TGTGCCAGTAGTATTGGTGTTCGGCAGCCCCAGCATTTT.

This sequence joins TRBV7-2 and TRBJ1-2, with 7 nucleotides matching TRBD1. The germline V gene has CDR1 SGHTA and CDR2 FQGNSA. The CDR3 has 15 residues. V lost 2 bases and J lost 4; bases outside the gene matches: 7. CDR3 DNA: TGTGCCAGCAGCTTATCTGCCAGGGGGGGCTATGGCTACACCTTC. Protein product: CASSLSARGGYGYTF.

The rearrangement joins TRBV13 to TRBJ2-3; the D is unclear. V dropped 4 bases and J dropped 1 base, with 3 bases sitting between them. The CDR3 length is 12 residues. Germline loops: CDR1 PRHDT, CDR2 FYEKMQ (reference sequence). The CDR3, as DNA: TGTGCCAGCAGCTCCCGCACAGATACGCAGTATTTT. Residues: CASSSRTDTQYF.

This chain's CDR3 is CASSLEGQEEYEQYV. The CDR3 DNA is TGTGCCAGCAGCTTAGAAGGACAGGAAGAATACGAGCAGTACGTC. The V call is TRBV11-2, the J call TRBJ2-7; TRBD1 matches at 7 bases. J was trimmed by 4 bases and V by 0 bases; bases with no gene match: 6. The CDR3 is made up of 15 amino acids. Germline CDR1 is SGHAT and CDR2 is FQNNGV.

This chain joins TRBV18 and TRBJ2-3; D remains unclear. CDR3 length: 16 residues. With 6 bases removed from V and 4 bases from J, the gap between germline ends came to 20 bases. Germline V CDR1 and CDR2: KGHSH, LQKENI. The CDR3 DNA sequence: TGTGCCAGCTCGCCTACAACGGGTGGGCAGCCAGATACGCAGTATTTT. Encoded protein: CASSPTTGGQPDTQYF.

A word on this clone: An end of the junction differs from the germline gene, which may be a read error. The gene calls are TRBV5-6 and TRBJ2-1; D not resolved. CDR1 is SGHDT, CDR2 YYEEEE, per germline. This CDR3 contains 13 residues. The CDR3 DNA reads TGTGCCAGCAGCTTAAACTCCCACAATGAGCAGTTCTTC. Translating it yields CASSLNSHNEQFF.

The CDR3 loop reads CASSEFGGQGAWETQYF. CDR3 in DNA: TGTGCCAGCAGTGAATTTGGGGGACAGGGGGCTTGGGAGACCCAGTACTTC. The rearrangement joins TRBV25-1 to TRBJ2-5; 12 nucleotides match TRBD1. This CDR3 is built from 17 residues. Germline V gives CDR1 MGHDK, CDR2 SYGVNS. J lost 5 bases, V lost 1 base, and 8 bases had no gene match. Looking up the rest from reference TRBV25-1 and TRBJ2-5 gives the full variable domain: EADIYQTPRYLVIGTGKKITLECSQTMGHDKMYWYQQDPGMELHLIHYSYGVNSTEKGDLSSESTVSRIRTEHFPLTLESARPSHTSQYLCASSEFGGQGAWETQYFGPGTRLLVL.

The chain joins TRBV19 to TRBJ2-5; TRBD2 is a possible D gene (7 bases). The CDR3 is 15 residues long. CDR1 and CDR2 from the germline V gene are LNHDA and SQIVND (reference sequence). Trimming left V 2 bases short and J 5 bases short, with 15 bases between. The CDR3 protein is CASSITRGGGETQYF. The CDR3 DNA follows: TGTGCCAGTAGTATAACCCGGGGAGGGGGGGAGACCCAGTACTTC.

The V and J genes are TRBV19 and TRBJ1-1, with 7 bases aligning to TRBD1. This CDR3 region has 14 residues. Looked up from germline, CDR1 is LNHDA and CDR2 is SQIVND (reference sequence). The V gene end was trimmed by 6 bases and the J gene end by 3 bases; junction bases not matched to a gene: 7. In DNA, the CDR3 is TGTGCCAGTAGCCTCGACAGGGTGGACACTGAAGCTTTCTTT. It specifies CASSLDRVDTEAFF.